The 19 T cell receptor beta chains in this list originate from one sample, sequenced in a study of radiotherapy plus CTLA-4 blockade in lung cancer. Sequencing was performed with immunoSEQ multiplex PCR; in TCRdb, only in-frame clones are kept and a portion is missing. This sample has tens of thousands of clones; 77% occur once, and the top ten carry 3% to 4%. Sample: peripheral blood, taken from a patient treated with radiotherapy plus ipilimumab. The receptors originated from a human donor with non-small cell lung cancer who had a partial response to radiotherapy plus ipilimumab.

As DNA, the CDR3 is TGTGCCAGCAGCTTAACCGGGACTAGCGGGGGGCATACCGGGGAGCTGTTTTTT. It codes for CASSLTGTSGGHTGELFF. The chain recombines TRBV7-3 with TRBJ2-2; 15 nucleotides align to TRBD2. The CDR3 contains 18 residues. V gave up 0 bases and J gave up 5 bases; unmatched junction bases: 4. CDR1 and CDR2 (germline): SGHTA, FQGTGA.

CDR3 in amino acids: CASSRVPNTEAFF. CDR3 in DNA: TGTGCCAGTAGTCGGGTACCGAACACTGAAGCTTTCTTT. J is TRBJ1-1 and V is TRBV19; D is undetermined. Germline V gene lookup returns CDR1 LNHDA and CDR2 SQIVND (reference sequence). The CDR3 contains 13 residues. With 5 bases removed from V and 1 base from J, the gap between germline ends came to 8 bases.

The J gene is TRBJ1-2, the V gene TRBV2, with TRBD1 as a possible D gene (5 bases). The CDR3 covers 13 residues. Germline CDR1 is SNHLY and CDR2 is FYNNEI. The germline V and J ends were trimmed by 3 bases and 2 bases, with 7 bases remaining between them. The CDR3 loop reads CASSDQGNYGYTF. CDR3 bases: TGTGCCAGCAGTGATCAGGGAAACTATGGCTACACCTTC.

V and J are TRBV9 and TRBJ2-1, with unresolved D. The CDR3 covers 15 residues. Between the trimmed V and J ends, which lost 4 bases and 3 bases, there was a span of 14 bases. Germline V gene data show CDR1 as SGDLS and CDR2 as YYNGEE. The CDR3 loop reads CASSTYGSDYNEQFF. The CDR3, as DNA: TGTGCCAGCAGCACCTACGGGTCCGACTACAATGAGCAGTTCTTC.

This chain uses TRBV7-9 with TRBJ1-5; 9 bases align to TRBD1. V dropped 5 bases and J dropped 5; count of bases not matched to a gene: 10. There are 16 residues in the CDR3. CDR1 and CDR2 from the germline V gene are SEHNR and FQNEAQ (reference sequence). Here the CDR3 reads CASSRVGQGPYQPQHF. CDR3 nucleotides: TGTGCCAGCAGCCGTGTGGGACAGGGCCCCTATCAGCCCCAGCATTTT.

This chain links TRBV28 with TRBJ1-2, with D perhaps matching TRBD1 (5 bases). The CDR3 covers 13 residues. V shed 2 bases and J shed 4 bases, with 8 bases lying between them. CDR1 and CDR2 (germline): MDHEN, SYDVKM. The CDR3: CASSLQGGYGYTF. CDR3 in DNA: TGTGCCAGCAGTTTACAGGGTGGCTATGGCTACACCTTC.

The rearrangement uses TRBV5-1 and TRBJ1-2; D not resolved. The germline V gene has CDR1 SGHRS and CDR2 YFSETQ. V was cut by 0 bases and J by 8 bases, with 17 bases left in between. The CDR3 contains 15 residues. CDR3 in DNA: TGCGCCAGCAGCTTGGGTCGGGTATCAGATAAGGGCTACACCTTC. Translation gives CASSLGRVSDKGYTF. The complete variable domain, with remaining parts taken from reference TRBV5-1 and TRBJ1-2, reads KAGVTQTPRYLIKTRGQQVTLSCSPISGHRSVSWYQQTPGQGLQFLFEYFSETQRNKGNFPGRFSGRQFSNSRSEMNVSTLELGDSALYLCASSLGRVSDKGYTFGSGTRLTVV.

Notes on this clone: A read error may produce the germline difference seen at one junction end. The chain links TRBV30 to TRBJ2-7; D not resolved. There are 11 residues in the CDR3. Germline V CDR1 and CDR2: GTSNPN, SVGIG (reference sequence). The CDR3 DNA reads as TGTGCCTGGAGTGTACTGGGCAAAACAGACTTC. The encoded protein is CAWSVLGKTDF.

The gene calls are TRBV9 and TRBJ1-1; TRBD1 matches at 7 bases. Trimming removed 2 bases from V and 4 bases from J; junction bases left unmatched: 5. CDR3 length: 14 amino acids. CDR1 is SGDLS and CDR2 is YYNGEE in the germline V gene. CDR3 in amino acids: CASSVTGSTTEAFF. DNA for the CDR3: TGTGCCAGCAGCGTGACAGGGTCTACCACTGAAGCTTTCTTT.

This clone is deemed large. The chain employs TRBV27 and TRBJ1-6; 8 bases match TRBD1. Germline V gene lookup returns CDR1 MNHEY and CDR2 SMNVEV (reference sequence). Germline trimming cut 0 bases from V and 7 bases from J; bases unmatched to any gene: 5. The CDR3 runs 16 residues. The CDR3 DNA sequence: TGTGCCAGCAGTTTATCTAGACAGGGGCTAAATTCACCCCTCCACTTT. It yields the protein CASSLSRQGLNSPLHF.

This chain uses TRBV6-5 with TRBJ2-7, with 8 bases matching TRBD2. The CDR3 covers 16 residues. The trim removed 4 bases at V and 3 bases at J, leaving 11 bases unmatched. Germline CDR1 and CDR2: MNHEY and SVGAGI. CDR3 sequence reads: CASSSLGGGWDYEQYF. In nucleotides, the CDR3 is TGTGCCAGCAGTTCCCTCGGGGGGGGATGGGACTACGAGCAGTACTTC.

The V call is TRBV9, the J call TRBJ2-7; possible D gene TRBD2, 7 bases. Germline CDR1 SGDLS, CDR2 YYNGEE. Trimming cost V 4 bases and J 3 bases, with 17 bases left between them. The CDR3 has 15 amino acids. The CDR3 region has the DNA TGTGCCAGCAGCCCAACCGCGGGGGCTCTCTACGAGCAGTACTTC. This translates into CASSPTAGALYEQYF.

CDR3 loop: CASSYADGGELFF. The CDR3, as DNA: TGTGCCAGCAGTTACGCGGATGGCGGGGAGCTGTTTTTT. J is TRBJ2-2 and V is TRBV6-6; D is undetermined. The ends were cut back, 2 bases at V and 7 bases at J, with 8 bases in the middle. The germline V gene encodes CDR1 MNHNY and CDR2 SVGAGI (reference sequence). There are 13 residues in the CDR3.

CDR3 in amino acids: CASSLGADSLYEQYF. The CDR3 nucleotides read TGTGCCAGCAGCTTGGGGGCGGACAGCCTCTACGAGCAGTACTTC. The chain uses TRBV5-5 and TRBJ2-7; D might be TRBD1 (6 bases). CDR1 is SGHKS and CDR2 is YYEKEE in the germline V gene (reference sequence). V was trimmed by 0 bases and J by 3 bases, leaving 13 bases between them. The CDR3 has 15 amino acids.

The chain couples TRBV5-1 to TRBJ2-7; 10 bases fit TRBD1. In germline, CDR1 is SGHRS, CDR2 YFSETQ. V lost 4 bases to trimming and J lost 4 bases; unmatched junction nucleotides: 5. The CDR3 spans 14 residues. CDR3 protein: CASSARQGAYEQYF. CDR3 nucleotide sequence: TGCGCCAGCAGCGCGAGACAGGGGGCTTACGAGCAGTACTTC. The entire variable domain, with the rest obtained from reference TRBV5-1 and TRBJ2-7, is as follows: KAGVTQTPRYLIKTRGQQVTLSCSPISGHRSVSWYQQTPGQGLQFLFEYFSETQRNKGNFPGRFSGRQFSNSRSEMNVSTLELGDSALYLCASSARQGAYEQYFGPGTRLTVT.

V and J are TRBV6-4 and TRBJ1-6; D uncertain. The CDR3 totals 14 residues. Per germline, CDR1 MRHNA and CDR2 SNTAGT. V dropped 3 bases and J dropped 6 bases, with 9 bases sitting between them. CDR3 in amino acids: CASSETWANSPLHF. CDR3 coding DNA: TGTGCCAGCAGTGAGACATGGGCTAATTCACCCCTCCACTTT.

J is TRBJ2-7 and V is TRBV14; 9 nucleotides agree with TRBD1. Germline V CDR1 and CDR2: SGHDN, FVKESK. Trimming at V came to 5 bases and at J to 12 bases, leaving 11 bases not matched to a gene. This CDR3 comprises 13 residues. The chain's CDR3 is CASSGQLWDRVYF. Written as DNA, the CDR3 is TGTGCCAGCAGCGGTCAGTTATGGGACAGGGTGTACTTC.

The chain couples TRBV5-1 to TRBJ1-3; 7 bases map to TRBD1. J gave up 0 bases and V 0 bases, and 6 bases lay outside the gene matches. The CDR3 extends over 17 amino acids. The germline V gene has CDR1 SGHRS and CDR2 YFSETQ. The CDR3 loop is CASSLGPTGNSGNTIYF. In DNA, the CDR3 is TGCGCCAGCAGCTTGGGTCCGACAGGGAACTCTGGAAACACCATATATTTT.

This rearrangement joins TRBV19 to TRBJ2-5, with 7 bases matching TRBD1. Per the germline V gene, CDR1 is LNHDA and CDR2 is SQIVND (reference sequence). CDR3 length: 15 residues. V was pared by 5 bases and J by 1 base, with 7 bases of the junction left unmatched. The CDR3 bases are TGTGCCAGTAGTGCCGACAGGGTCTCCCAAGAGACCCAGTACTTC. This encodes CASSADRVSQETQYF.